The rows below give T cell receptor beta chains drawn from one sample of a study of T cell responses to AZD1222 COVID-19 vaccine. The table came from immunoSEQ multiplex PCR; TCRdb's copy has only in-frame clones and leaves some out. Of roughly 140,000 clones listed, 85% to 95% were seen once; the top ten hold more than 10%. Source: peripheral blood, taken after recovery from COVID-19. The receptors derive from an adult who had recovered from COVID-19. The conserved cysteine and the conserved F or W are not part of the CDR3 here.

>TRBV10-3|11|TRBJ1-1
AISESTGTEAF
>TRBV7-8|10|TRBJ2-5
ASSPWEETQY
>TRBV6-5|12|TRBJ2-2
ASGLAGITGELF
>TRBV5-6|13|TRBJ1-2
ASSLDRTPPYGYT
>TRBV4-1|14|TRBJ2-3
ASSRTQPPKADTQY
>TRBV6-5|14|TRBJ1-3
ASSYSSGQIGNTIY
>TRBV6-5|12|TRBJ2-1
ASKKDTRVEEQF
>TRBV10-3|14|TRBJ2-1
AISEAGPDSYNEQF
>TRBV7-7|12|TRBJ2-3
ASSLGVGTDTQY
>TRBV6-5|13|TRBJ1-3
ASSWAQGSGNTIY
>TRBV28|10|TRBJ2-7
ASGQGAYEQY
>TRBV4-1|13|TRBJ1-1
ASSPTGDPNTEAF
>TRBV5-1|15|TRBJ1-6
ASSLGLSLSRNSPLH
>TRBV28|13|TRBJ1-6
ASSRGPEGDSPLH
>TRBV5-4|11|TRBJ2-5
ASSLVGQETQY
>TRBV30|11|TRBJ1-5
AWSPSGNQPQH
>TRBV12-3/TRBV12-4|11|TRBJ1-5
ASSLMINQPQH
>TRBV11-2|15|TRBJ2-1
ASSLRLAGSSYNEQF
>TRBV6-5|13|TRBJ1-4
ASSLRDMGNEKLF
>TRBV5-1|16|TRBJ2-1
ASSIGLAGDKVPPTRF
>TRBV5-6|10|TRBJ2-1
ASGPLGVEQF
>TRBV7-9|15|TRBJ2-7
ASSPAPQGPPKGEQY
>TRBV7-9|12|TRBJ2-7
ASSYIQGAGEQY
>TRBV10-3|14|TRBJ2-1
AISEVGLAGVDEQF
>TRBV2|12|TRBJ2-7
ASRGGILAYEQY
>TRBV29-1|12|TRBJ1-3
SVEVFSSGNTIY
>TRBV5-5|12|TRBJ1-5
ASSLSRGNQPQH
>TRBV5-1|15|TRBJ2-1
ASSLGDRPLSRNEQF